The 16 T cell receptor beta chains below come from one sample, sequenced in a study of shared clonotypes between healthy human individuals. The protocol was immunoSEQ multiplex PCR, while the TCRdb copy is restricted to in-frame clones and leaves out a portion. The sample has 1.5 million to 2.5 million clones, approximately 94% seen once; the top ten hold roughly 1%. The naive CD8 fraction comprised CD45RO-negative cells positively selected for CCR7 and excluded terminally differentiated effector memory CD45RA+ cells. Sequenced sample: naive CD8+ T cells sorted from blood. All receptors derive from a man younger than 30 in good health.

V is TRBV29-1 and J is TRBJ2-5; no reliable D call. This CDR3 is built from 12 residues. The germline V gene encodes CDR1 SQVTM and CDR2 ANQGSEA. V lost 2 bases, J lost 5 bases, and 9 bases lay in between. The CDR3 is CSVEQSRETQYF. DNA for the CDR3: TGCAGCGTTGAACAGTCAAGGGAGACCCAGTACTTC.

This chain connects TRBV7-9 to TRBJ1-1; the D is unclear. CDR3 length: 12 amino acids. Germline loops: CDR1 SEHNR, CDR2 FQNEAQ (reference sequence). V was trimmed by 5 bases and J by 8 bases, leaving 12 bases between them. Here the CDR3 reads CASSRRVSEAFF. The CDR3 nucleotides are TGTGCCAGCAGCCGGCGGGTCTCCGAAGCTTTCTTT.

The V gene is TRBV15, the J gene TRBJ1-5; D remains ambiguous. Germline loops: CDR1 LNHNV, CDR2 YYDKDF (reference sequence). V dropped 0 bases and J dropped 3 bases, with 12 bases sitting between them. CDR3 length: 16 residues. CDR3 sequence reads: CATSRDPGFVNQPQHF. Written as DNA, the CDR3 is TGTGCCACCAGCAGAGATCCTGGGTTCGTCAATCAGCCCCAGCATTTT.

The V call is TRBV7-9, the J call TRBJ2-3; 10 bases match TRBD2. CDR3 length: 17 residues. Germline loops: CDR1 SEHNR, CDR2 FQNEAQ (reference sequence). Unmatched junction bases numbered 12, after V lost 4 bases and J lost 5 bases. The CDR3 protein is CASSSPPSGRAGDTQYF. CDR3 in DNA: TGTGCCAGCAGCTCCCCCCCCAGCGGGAGGGCCGGAGATACGCAGTATTTT.

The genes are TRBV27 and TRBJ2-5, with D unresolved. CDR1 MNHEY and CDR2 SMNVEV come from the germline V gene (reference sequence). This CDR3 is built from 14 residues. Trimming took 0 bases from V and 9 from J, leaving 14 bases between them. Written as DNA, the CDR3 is TGTGCCAGCAGTTTATCGATAGGGAACGCGGCCCAGTACTTC. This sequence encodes CASSLSIGNAAQYF.

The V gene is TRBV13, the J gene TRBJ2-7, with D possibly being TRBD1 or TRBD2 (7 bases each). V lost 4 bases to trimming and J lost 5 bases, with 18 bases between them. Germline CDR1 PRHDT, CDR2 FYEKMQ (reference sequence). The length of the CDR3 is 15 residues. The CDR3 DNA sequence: TGTGCCAGCAGCTCCAGGGGGGGAGGGGACCACGAGCAGTACTTC. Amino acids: CASSSRGGGDHEQYF.

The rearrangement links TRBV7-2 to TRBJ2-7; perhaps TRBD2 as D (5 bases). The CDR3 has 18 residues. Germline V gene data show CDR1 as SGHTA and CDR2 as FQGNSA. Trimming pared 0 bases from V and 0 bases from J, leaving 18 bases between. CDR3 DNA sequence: TGTGCCAGCAGCTTAGCTGCGCCCCCAGCGGAAAGCTCCTACGAGCAGTACTTC. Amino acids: CASSLAAPPAESSYEQYF.

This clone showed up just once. Written as DNA, the CDR3 is TGCGCCAGCAGCCAAGATCACCGGAACTATGGCTACACCTTC. Its protein product is CASSQDHRNYGYTF. V is TRBV4-3 and J is TRBJ1-2; no reliable D call. V was trimmed by 0 bases and J by 2 bases, leaving 7 bases between them. The CDR3 length is 14 residues. CDR1 and CDR2 from the germline V gene are LGHNA and YSLEER.

The CDR3 sequence is CASSSTTGDYGYTF. The CDR3 DNA reads TGTGCCAGCAGTTCCACCACAGGGGACTATGGCTACACCTTC. J is TRBJ1-2 and V is TRBV6-6; 7 bases agree with TRBD1. Germline loops: CDR1 MNHNY, CDR2 SVGAGI (reference sequence). The V and J ends lost 4 bases and 3 bases, in that order; junction bases with no gene match: 5. The CDR3 runs to 14 residues.

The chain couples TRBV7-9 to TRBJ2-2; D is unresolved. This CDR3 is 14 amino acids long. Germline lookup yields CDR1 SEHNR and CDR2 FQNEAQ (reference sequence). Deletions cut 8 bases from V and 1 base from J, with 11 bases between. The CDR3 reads CASLSEENTGELFF. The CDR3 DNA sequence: TGTGCCAGCCTCAGCGAAGAGAACACCGGGGAGCTGTTTTTT.

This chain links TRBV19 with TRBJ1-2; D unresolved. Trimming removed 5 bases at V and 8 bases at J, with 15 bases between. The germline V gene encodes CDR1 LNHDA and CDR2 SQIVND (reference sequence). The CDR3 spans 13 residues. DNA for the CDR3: TGTGCCAGTAGTTCCGCCCTCACCGGGGGCTACACCTTC. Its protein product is CASSSALTGGYTF.

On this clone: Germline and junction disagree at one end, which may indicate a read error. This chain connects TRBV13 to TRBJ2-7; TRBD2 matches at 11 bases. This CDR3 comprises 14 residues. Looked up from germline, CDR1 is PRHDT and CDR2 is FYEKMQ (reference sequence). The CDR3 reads CASSLLSSGGPMDF. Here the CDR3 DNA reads TGTGCCAGCAGCTTATTGTCTAGCGGGGGGCCGATGGACTTC. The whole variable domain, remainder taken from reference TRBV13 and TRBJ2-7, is AAGVIQSPRHLIKEKRETATLKCYPIPRHDTVYWYQQGPGQDPQFLISFYEKMQSDKGSIPDRFSAQQFSDYHSELNMSSLELGDSALYFCASSLLSSGGPMDFGPGTRLTVT.

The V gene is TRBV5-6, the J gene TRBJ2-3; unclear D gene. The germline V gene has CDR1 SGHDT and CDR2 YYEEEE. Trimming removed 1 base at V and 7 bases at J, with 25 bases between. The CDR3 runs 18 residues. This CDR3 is CASSLKSARTPPVHTQYF. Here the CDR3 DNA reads TGTGCCAGCAGCTTGAAGTCCGCTCGGACCCCCCCCGTCCATACGCAGTATTTT.

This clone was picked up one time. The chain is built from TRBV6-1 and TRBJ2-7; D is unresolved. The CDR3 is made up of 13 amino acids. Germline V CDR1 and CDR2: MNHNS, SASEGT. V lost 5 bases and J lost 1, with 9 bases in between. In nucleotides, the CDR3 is TGTGCCAGCAGTCCTGACTCATCCTACGAGCAGTACTTC. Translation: CASSPDSSYEQYF.

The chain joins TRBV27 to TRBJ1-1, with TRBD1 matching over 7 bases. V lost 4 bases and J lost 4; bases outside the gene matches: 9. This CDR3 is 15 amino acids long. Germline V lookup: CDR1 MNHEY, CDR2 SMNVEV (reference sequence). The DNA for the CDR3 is TGTGCCAGCAGTTCCGCGACAGGGAGGGGCACTGAAGCTTTCTTT. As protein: CASSSATGRGTEAFF.

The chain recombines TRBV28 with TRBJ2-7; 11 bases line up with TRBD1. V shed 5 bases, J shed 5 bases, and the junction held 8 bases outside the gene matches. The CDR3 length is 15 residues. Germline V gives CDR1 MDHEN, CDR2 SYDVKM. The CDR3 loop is CASSQGTGGINEQYF. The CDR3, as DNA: TGTGCCAGCAGTCAGGGGACAGGGGGTATCAACGAGCAGTACTTC.